Shown below are 21 T cell receptor beta chains from a single sample sequenced in a study of cytomegalovirus exposure and HLA in healthy donors. PCR primers comprised 60 Vbeta and 13 Jbeta primers. Assay used: immunoSEQ multiplex PCR; TCRdb lists only in-frame clones, some missing. The sample lists about 240,000 clones, about 88% occurring once. Sequencing was carried out using PBMCs. These receptors all stem from a girl aged 2 to 9 in good health and CMV-seronegative.

The V gene is TRBV7-2, the J gene TRBJ1-2, with TRBD1 matching over 10 bases. V was pared by 5 bases and J by 8 bases, with 8 bases of the junction left unmatched. The CDR3 consists of 14 residues. Germline assignment: CDR1 SGHTA and CDR2 FQGNSA. For the CDR3, the DNA is TGTGCCAGCAGCGCCCGACAGGGGGCGCGGGGCTACACCTTC. Translation: CASSARQGARGYTF.

This clone has a single count. J is TRBJ1-6 and V is TRBV19; possibly TRBD1 for D (5 bases). Germline CDR1 is LNHDA and CDR2 is SQIVND (reference sequence). The CDR3 consists of 16 residues. Trimming removed 6 bases at V and 2 bases at J, with 14 bases between. As DNA, the CDR3 is TGTGCCAGTAGCCAAGGGGTTAGTGCCTATAATTCACCCCTCCACTTT. Its protein is CASSQGVSAYNSPLHF.

The rearrangement links TRBV2 to TRBJ1-1; D is unresolved. CDR1 SNHLY and CDR2 FYNNEI come from the germline V gene. The CDR3 has 14 residues. The V end was cut by 7 bases, the J end by 4 bases, with 16 bases between. The DNA for the CDR3 is TGTGCCAGCACCCGCTTAAGCGGTGCCACTGAAGCTTTCTTT. Amino acids: CASTRLSGATEAFF.

V usage is TRBV5-1 and J usage is TRBJ2-2, with TRBD1 identical over 8 bases. This CDR3 spans 15 amino acids. Germline V gene lookup returns CDR1 SGHRS and CDR2 YFSETQ. V lost 4 bases and J lost 1; bases outside the gene matches: 3. The CDR3 DNA reads as TGCGCCAGCAGCAATGGACAGGGGAACACCGGGGAGCTGTTTTTT. Its translation: CASSNGQGNTGELFF.

The CDR3 here is CASSSGSLHNEQFF. The CDR3 DNA sequence: TGTGCCAGCAGTTCCGGGTCCCTTCACAATGAGCAGTTCTTC. This chain connects TRBV6-5 to TRBJ2-1; D is ambiguous. V lost 4 bases, J lost 5 bases, and 12 bases lay in between. CDR1 is MNHEY and CDR2 is SVGAGI in the germline V gene. This CDR3 has 14 residues.

This clone has only a few counts. The genes are TRBV7-9 and TRBJ1-3; D may be TRBD1 (5 bases). Trimming removed 5 bases from V and 0 bases from J, with 17 bases in between. Germline V gene sequence: CDR1 SEHNR, CDR2 FQNEAQ (reference sequence). The CDR3 totals 17 residues. CDR3 region: CASSPMGGEISGNTIYF. CDR3 bases: TGTGCCAGCAGCCCGATGGGGGGGGAAATCTCTGGAAACACCATATATTTT.

This clone was recorded once. The chain combines TRBV27 with TRBJ2-1, with 10 bases that match TRBD1. The junction had 6 bases not matched to a gene; V was cut back by 4 bases and J by 6 bases. Germline assignment: CDR1 MNHEY and CDR2 SMNVEV (reference sequence). The CDR3 totals 15 residues. The CDR3 nucleotides are TGTGCCAGCAGTTCACGGACAGGGGGTATCAATGAGCAGTTCTTC. Protein: CASSSRTGGINEQFF.

This chain uses TRBV7-9 with TRBJ2-2, with 7 bases fitting TRBD2. The germline gives CDR1 SEHNR, CDR2 FQNEAQ (reference sequence). The CDR3 contains 15 residues. V trimming: 3 bases; J trimming: 3 bases; junction bases outside the gene matches: 4. In DNA form, the CDR3 reads TGTGCCAGCAGCTTGGGGACTAAGCACACCGGGGAGCTGTTTTTT. Its translation: CASSLGTKHTGELFF.

This chain uses TRBV4-1 with TRBJ2-7; 10 positions match TRBD2. The CDR3 contains 15 residues. The J segment lost 7 bases and the V segment lost 4 bases, leaving 10 bases of the junction unmatched. Germline V lookup: CDR1 MGHRA, CDR2 YSYEKL. Written as DNA, the CDR3 is TGCGCCAGCAGCCTCCCCGGGACTAGCGTTAGGGAGCAGTACTTC. Its protein is CASSLPGTSVREQYF.

On this clone: Germline and junction disagree at one end, which may indicate a read error. The rearrangement links TRBV5-1 to TRBJ2-5, with TRBD2 identical over 12 bases. Germline V CDR1 and CDR2: SGHRS, YFSETQ. This CDR3 comprises 18 residues. CDR3 residues: CSSSLITHSSGGAETQYF. The DNA of the CDR3 is TGCTCCAGCAGCTTGATAACCCATTCTAGCGGGGGGGCAGAGACCCAGTACTTC. Drawing the rest from reference TRBV5-1 and TRBJ2-5, the complete variable domain is KAGVTQTPRYLIKTRGQQVTLSCSPISGHRSVSWYQQTPGQGLQFLFEYFSETQRNKGNFPGRFSGRQFSNSRSEMNVSTLELGDSALYLCSSSLITHSSGGAETQYFGPGTRLLVL.

The rearrangement joins TRBV6-6 to TRBJ1-2, with D perhaps TRBD1 (6 bases). Germline values: CDR1 MNHNY, CDR2 SVGAGI (reference sequence). V was clipped by 8 bases and J by 5 bases, with 15 bases between them. The CDR3 has 13 amino acids. The CDR3 DNA reads TGTGCCAGCCATGGGGGGGCTGGGTATGGCTACACCTTC. Amino acids: CASHGGAGYGYTF.

The chain couples TRBV4-2 to TRBJ2-7, with D possibly matching TRBD1 (6 bases). The CDR3 covers 16 residues. With 3 bases removed from V and 0 bases from J, the gap between germline ends came to 15 bases. CDR1 and CDR2 from the germline V gene are LGHNA and YNFKEQ. The CDR3 loop is CASSHTGSESSYEQYF. CDR3 sequence (DNA): TGTGCCAGCAGCCATACAGGGAGTGAAAGCTCCTACGAGCAGTACTTC.

This chain uses TRBV6-5 with TRBJ1-2; D is unclear. The CDR3 is 11 residues long. V dropped 0 bases and J dropped 11 bases, with 7 bases sitting between them. Germline assignment: CDR1 MNHEY and CDR2 SVGAGI. Here the CDR3 DNA reads TGTGCCAGCAGTTACTCTGGGAGATACACCTTC. Protein sequence: CASSYSGRYTF.

The chain carries TRBV19 and TRBJ1-5; 10 positions agree with TRBD1. Germline-derived CDR1 and CDR2 are LNHDA and SQIVND (reference sequence). CDR3 size: 19 residues. The ends lost 4 bases at V and 6 bases at J; junction bases unmatched: 18. The DNA for the CDR3 is TGTGCCAGTAGTAAGAGAGTCGACAGGGGGCGTCGGTTAGGTCAGCCCCAGCATTTT. It encodes CASSKRVDRGRRLGQPQHF.

The chain couples TRBV2 to TRBJ1-1; 7 positions match TRBD1. J gave up 3 bases and V 6 bases, and 10 bases lay outside the gene matches. The CDR3 consists of 15 residues. The germline V gene has CDR1 SNHLY and CDR2 FYNNEI. CDR3 coding DNA: TGTGCCAGCAGGAGGGGGCAGCAGGGAGACACTGAAGCTTTCTTT. The encoded protein is CASRRGQQGDTEAFF.

This clone was recorded only once. The rearrangement joins TRBV20-1 to TRBJ1-2, with D maybe TRBD1 (6 bases). This CDR3 comprises 11 residues. Germline-derived CDR1 and CDR2 are DFQATT and SNEGSKA (reference sequence). Between the trimmed V and J ends, which lost 7 bases and 3 bases, there was a span of 9 bases. The DNA of the CDR3 is TGCAGTGTCAGGGGTGACTATGGCTACACCTTC. Translation gives CSVRGDYGYTF.

The genes are TRBV30 and TRBJ2-7; tentatively, D is TRBD1 (6 bases). CDR1 GTSNPN and CDR2 SVGIG come from the germline V gene (reference sequence). Trimming left V 3 bases short and J 0 bases short, with 12 bases between. The CDR3 has 14 residues. The CDR3: CAWRGTRSSYEQYF. DNA of the CDR3: TGTGCCTGGAGGGGGACACGTAGCTCCTACGAGCAGTACTTC.

The chain combines TRBV11-2 with TRBJ2-3; D remains ambiguous. Between the trimmed V and J ends, which lost 2 bases and 2 bases, there was a span of 8 bases. The germline V gene has CDR1 SGHAT and CDR2 FQNNGV. CDR3 length equals 14 residues. CDR3 in DNA: TGTGCCAGCAGCTTACGTCTCTTCACAGATACGCAGTATTTT. Amino acids: CASSLRLFTDTQYF.

Remarks on this clone: This CDR3 is also generated by other DNA sequences in the sample. This chain connects TRBV27 to TRBJ2-7, with 10 positions matching TRBD1. From germline, CDR1 is MNHEY and CDR2 SMNVEV (reference sequence). The CDR3 loop spans 14 amino acids. Trimming at V came to 6 bases and at J to 0 bases, leaving 2 bases not matched to a gene. The CDR3 reads CASSRDRGSYEQYF. In DNA form, the CDR3 reads TGTGCCAGCAGCCGGGACAGGGGCTCCTACGAGCAGTACTTC.

This clone was seen a handful of times. The chain joins TRBV4-1 to TRBJ2-7; 8 positions match TRBD1. The junction had 11 bases not matched to a gene; V was cut back by 4 bases and J by 3 bases. CDR1 MGHRA and CDR2 YSYEKL come from the germline V gene. This CDR3 spans 16 amino acids. CDR3 sequence: CASSLKVETGDYEQYF. CDR3 sequence (DNA): TGCGCCAGCAGCCTCAAGGTCGAGACAGGGGACTACGAGCAGTACTTC.

This clone was seen a few times. V is TRBV6-5 and J is TRBJ1-1; TRBD1 matches at 7 bases. Germline-derived CDR1 and CDR2 are MNHEY and SVGAGI. The CDR3 has 16 amino acids. Trimming cost V 2 bases and J 1 base; bases outside gene matches: 7. CDR3 bases: TGTGCCAGCAGTTACGCAAAGACAGGGAGGAACACTGAAGCTTTCTTT. Its protein product is CASSYAKTGRNTEAFF.